This is a list of T cell receptor beta chains from one sample in a study of shared T cell receptors in the human thymus. The data were produced by immunoSEQ multiplex PCR, yet TCRdb's version contains in-frame clones alone and is incomplete. This sample has hundreds of thousands of clones; about 87% occur once, and the top ten carry 0.009% to 0.0095%. This sample also belongs to another study, concerning human thymus T cells.

Source material: thymocytes. The receptors here all came from a boy in the first two years of life with a congenital heart defect. Each CDR3 is given with its conserved first and last residue. Only part of the rows carry a size: once, few, many, or a class if the clone is expanded.

clone_size	v_call	cdr3_aa
few	TRBV28	CASSPPRRYNSPLHF
NA	TRBV7-8	CASSAPGTSREAFF
NA	TRBV27	CASSLGSSQALGMNTEAFF
NA	TRBV5-6	CASSPTGAGGKEQYF
once	TRBV28	CASSTSEAALTYEQYF
NA	TRBV27	CASSLGRHGVTSYEQYF
NA	TRBV6-6	CASSNPGQSNQPQHF
NA	TRBV13	CASGPPGQPLTQYF
NA	TRBV2	CASSRPAGRFNEQFF
NA	TRBV28	CASSPYRDRPDEKLFF
NA	TRBV7-2	CASSLLAGGTGELFF
few	TRBV7-2	CASSPFSGGAETQYF
NA	TRBV7-2	CASSSGVYGYTF
NA	TRBV19	CASMPWDRRPKAGNTIYF
NA	TRBV5-6	CASSRTPSYEQYF
NA	TRBV4-3	CASSQDSPLSYNEQFF
NA	TRBV7-9	CASSYPGQNYGYTF
once	TRBV18	CASSPLTGDIQYF
NA	TRBV21-1	CASSPGGRHTALGYTF
NA	TRBV7-9	CASSPPLTGELFF
once	TRBV29-1	CSVDGSDSFLENGYTF
NA	TRBV7-9	CASSTGATGSSGNTIYF
NA	TRBV5-1	CASSAGLAQETQYF
once	TRBV10-3	CAISVGRNNSPLHF
NA	TRBV4-2	CASSQGQRGEHNEQFF
NA	TRBV23-1	CASSRVGSGRVNEQFF
NA	TRBV6-1	CASSEEVRENTEAFF
NA	TRBV27	CASSLGETQYF
once	TRBV18	CASSTISGTQPSPLHF
NA	TRBV4-3	CASSQRIDSETLHYYGYTF
NA	TRBV5-4	CASSSPTGGAIHGYTF
NA	TRBV21-1	CASSGATGRKNNYGYTF
few	TRBV4-3	CASSPNSDYGYTF
NA	TRBV30	CAWNWLRTVNSPLHF
NA	TRBV30	CAWSRFGTSGRNFSYEQYF
once	TRBV7-9	CASTPLAGGCEQFF
NA	TRBV6-5	CATGRGETQYF
once	TRBV6-1	CASRAGAYIGELFF
NA	TRBV5-1	CASSLGGGYGTNEQFF